This paragraph covers one T cell receptor (beta chain) sequence. This clonotype was seen only a few times. Its antigen remains unidentified. Base qualities were left out, and no much larger clone turns up one base away. V has 4 bases trimmed and J has 4 bases trimmed; junction bases matching no gene number 6. The CDR3 contains 15 residues, cysteine and phenylalanine counted. CDR3 DNA only is kept here, 45 bases in frame from base 1. The method was multiplex PCR. Sequencing was performed on an Illumina HiSeq 4000. TCR beta libraries were built with iRepertoire HTBI primers and Arm-PCR amplification of CDR3 regions. Before sequencing, the PCR products went through gel purification. On the authors' methods: A total of fewer than 70 TRBV and some 13 TRBJ segments were identified across samples and were used for gene usage analysis of CDR3 amino acid clonotypes. COPE and FqMerger were used to merge the filtered high-quality paired reads into contigs. BLAST was used to align contigs to IMGT TRBV, TRBD and TRBJ reference genes, with CDR3 defined following IMGT. Highly expanded clones were defined as clonotypes with a frequency above 0.1%. Repertoire diversity was measured by Shannon entropy, and V-J evenness by the Gini coefficient. A clonotype found in more than one individual was treated as public. TCRdb reprocessing: public reads trimmed at Q25 with fastp, clones called with MiXCR, in-frame beta chains kept. Rows with a matching CDR3 protein are joined into one entry that keeps the most common DNA and genes. TCRdb, not the original authors, processed these V and J calls. This sample is represented by 680,000 or so distinct CDR3 sequences; about 16% of them were singletons. The ten most abundant clones make up approximately 18% of the sample.

The meaning of the sample's time point label: newly diagnosed GD, antithyroid drugs for less than 3 months. For both TCR sequencing and RNA sequencing, RNA was extracted from PBMCs in TRIzol. Graves' disease was diagnosed according to American Thyroid Association guidelines. Recruitment of patients was carried out at an endocrinology department in Xi'an, China. From each patient, approximately 10 milliliters of peripheral blood was collected into an EDTA anticoagulant tube. Ficoll Paque Plus density gradient separation was used to isolate PBMCs, and no further T cell sorting was done. An Agilent 2100 Bioanalyzer and agarose gel were used to check RNA quality, while a NanoDrop 2000 measured RNA concentration. The sample originates from a study of regulatory T cells in long-lasting Graves disease (dated by TCRdb to about 2021). About the investigation overall: Patients with newly diagnosed Graves' disease had been on antithyroid drugs for under 3 months. Patients with persistent Graves' disease were compared with patients with newly diagnosed Graves' disease using TCR sequencing and RNA sequencing of peripheral blood. A total of approximately 35 samples underwent TCR sequencing: about 13 from persistent and roughly 20 from newly diagnosed Graves' disease patients. The study took place in China and was registered as a clinical trial. What the authors observed across the whole study: Compared with newly diagnosed patients, patients with persistent Graves' disease had lower TCR Shannon entropy and fewer highly expanded clones, which suggests clonal expansion. The study examined only peripheral blood because the primary lesion, thyroid tissue, could not be accessed. Persistent disease showed preferential use of TRBV28, TRBJ1-2 and TRBJ2-5, whereas newly diagnosed disease favored TRBV20-1 and TRBJ2-1. Only the TCR beta chain was sequenced and analyzed. Persistent patients shared more public clonotypes among themselves (over 2,500) than newly diagnosed patients did (more than 950). As a limitation, the authors acknowledged that the small sample size may reduce accuracy.

The same data also contributed to another study, on T cells in Graves' hyperthyroidism and ophthalmopathy. The second publication reports: Stable Graves' hyperthyroidism was defined as the absence of progression to ophthalmopathy over 18 months of follow-up. Hyperthyroidism patients were newly diagnosed, with disease duration under 2 months, and aged 18 to 65 years. Exclusion was applied to patients with uncontrolled infections, other autoimmune diseases, pregnancy or lactation. Diagnoses were based on clinical symptoms, serum thyroxine and TRAb, thyroid ultrasound and orbital computed tomography. The TCR CDR3 was subjected to a first round of RT-PCR using the HTBI primer set and the Qiagen OneStep RT-PCR kit. Blood samples also contained most of the expanded thyroid clonotypes (frequency above 0.001), which suggests that blood repertoires may reflect thyroid immune responses. In cross-validation, a model built on a 13 V-J signature told ophthalmopathy apart from stable hyperthyroidism with 85% to 90% sensitivity and around 83% specificity, and in testing the same model reached 80%/75%. In validation, the model predicted progression to ophthalmopathy a median of roughly 6.1 months before onset, with over 55% sensitivity and 72.22% specificity. To identify distinguishing TCR V-J signatures, a discovery cohort of 90 to 100 patients was used, comprising some 45 with Graves' ophthalmopathy and 57 with stable Graves' hyperthyroidism. Prospective prediction of ophthalmopathy was tested in an independent validation cohort consisting of about 20 hyperthyroidism patients and around 17 patients who later progressed to ophthalmopathy. The 100 discovery patients were divided at random into training and test sets in a 7:3 ratio. In addition, the study compared T-cell repertoires in thyroid tissue and in blood from six Graves' hyperthyroidism patients. Following sampling, methimazole starting at 30 mg daily was given to hyperthyroidism patients, and high-dose intravenous methylprednisolone was given to ophthalmopathy patients. A second multiplex PCR round built the libraries, followed by size selection and purification. Libraries were sequenced paired-end with 100 bp reads on an Illumina HiSeq2000. SOAPnuke was used to process the raw data, with reads discarded if the reads contained adapters or uncalled bases, had a mean Phred below 15, or lacked an exact constant-primer or identifier match. COPE v1.2.5 was used to merge high-quality paired reads, and clonotypes were defined as unique nucleotide sequences. MiTCR v1.1 was used to align the clonotypes against IMGT TRBV, TRBD and TRBJ reference segments. The analysis included only V-J combinations with a frequency above 0.0001, which together covered approximately 99% of the repertoires. A TCS score was defined as the ratio between F50 (clonal expansion) and ExV (chaos), using BLOSUM62-based TCRdist between CDR3 peptides within each V-J. Welch's t-statistics and random forest reduced roughly 500 V-J features to under 15, which were used in a naive Bayes classifier (R e1071). No statistical method was used to set the sample size in advance, and investigators knew the group allocation. The paper reports TCR Vbeta CDR3 sequencing of roughly 140 peripheral blood samples: 40 to 45 ophthalmopathy, 70 to 85 hyperthyroidism and around 17 progressor patients.

The sample here was peripheral blood mononuclear cells (PBMCs), taken at new diagnosis, from a patient treated with antithyroid drugs. The chain employs TRBV12-3 or TRBV12-4 and TRBJ2-5, with TRBD2 matching 10 junction bases. The clonotype comes from a woman aged 30 to 39 with Graves disease. Donor details come from another sample of the same person, matched by shared clones. The CDR3 sequence is CASSYRLAGGETQYF. In nucleotides, the sequence is TGTGCCAGCAGTTATAGACTAGCGGGCGGAGAGACCCAGTACTTC.